The 24 T cell receptor beta chains in this list originate from one sample, sequenced in a study of cytomegalovirus exposure and HLA in healthy donors. In the PCR, 60 Vbeta and 13 Jbeta primers were used. TCRdb's copy holds only in-frame clones and misses some; the assay was immunoSEQ multiplex PCR. Among around 100,000 clones listed, around 60% were seen once. The sample consisted of PBMCs. The source of these receptors is a woman aged 50 to 65 in good health and CMV-seronegative.

The rearrangement uses TRBV2 and TRBJ2-3, with 12 bases identical to TRBD2. The CDR3 has 15 residues. V lost 8 bases, J lost 0 bases, and 3 bases stayed unmatched. CDR1 and CDR2 from the germline V gene are SNHLY and FYNNEI. The CDR3 DNA reads as TGTGCCAGCCGGACTAGCGGGACTAGCACAGATACGCAGTATTTT. Encoded protein: CASRTSGTSTDTQYF.

The J gene is TRBJ2-5, the V gene TRBV7-8; 7 positions agree with TRBD2. Germline CDR1 and CDR2: SGHVS and FQNEAQ. Trimming cost V 5 bases and J 1 base; bases outside gene matches: 10. This CDR3 has 16 residues. CDR3 nucleotide sequence: TGTGCCAGCAGCCTAGAACTCAGCGGGGCCCAAGAGACCCAGTACTTC. It encodes CASSLELSGAQETQYF.

This clone was seen once. The chain joins TRBV14 to TRBJ2-7, with 9 positions matching TRBD2. V dropped 2 bases and J dropped 0; count of bases not matched to a gene: 14. Germline V lookup: CDR1 SGHDN, CDR2 FVKESK. The CDR3 sequence is 19 residues long. CDR3 amino acids: CASSQIGLALHGGSYEQYF. As DNA, the CDR3 is TGTGCCAGCAGCCAAATAGGACTAGCGCTACATGGCGGCTCCTACGAGCAGTACTTC.

This CDR3 reads CASMDRLQSWIQYF. The CDR3 nucleotides read TGTGCCAGCATGGACAGGCTTCAATCATGGATTCAGTACTTC. The V gene is TRBV27, the J gene TRBJ2-4, with 7 bases lining up with TRBD1. This CDR3 is built from 14 residues. V was pared by 7 bases and J by 10 bases, with 13 bases of the junction left unmatched. Germline V CDR1 and CDR2: MNHEY, SMNVEV (reference sequence).

V and J are TRBV6-5 and TRBJ1-2; 7 bases agree with TRBD1. The CDR3 has 14 residues. The V and J ends lost 2 bases and 3 bases, in that order; junction bases with no gene match: 3. Germline V lookup: CDR1 MNHEY, CDR2 SVGAGI. CDR3 DNA: TGTGCCAGCAGTTACACAACAGGGGACTATGGCTACACCTTC. Its translation: CASSYTTGDYGYTF.

This rearrangement joins TRBV5-1 to TRBJ2-1; 7 bases match TRBD1. The CDR3 extends over 15 amino acids. Losses at the gene ends were 4 bases for V and 7 bases for J; bases not matched to a gene: 11. Germline assignment: CDR1 SGHRS and CDR2 YFSETQ. The CDR3 nucleotides read TGCGCCAGCAGCGCAGGGACAGCTTCTCCTAATGAGCAGTTCTTC. Residues: CASSAGTASPNEQFF.

V and J are TRBV7-2 and TRBJ2-5; 12 bases map to TRBD2. The DNA end favors TRBJ2-7, so the J call may be wrong. The CDR3 consists of 19 residues. Germline V gene data show CDR1 as SGHTA and CDR2 as FQGNSA. Here the CDR3 DNA reads TGTGCCAGCAGCTTAGTGGCTAGCGGGAGGGCCGGTCCCTCCTACGAGCAGTACTTC. The encoded protein is CASSLVASGRAGPSYEQYF.

This clone was counted once. This rearrangement joins TRBV5-1 to TRBJ2-4; D remains ambiguous. The V gene's germline CDR1 is SGHRS and CDR2 YFSETQ. V lost 1 base and J lost 1, with 9 bases in between. The CDR3 is made up of 15 amino acids. The CDR3 sequence is CASSLRVGAKNIQYF. CDR3 nucleotide sequence: TGCGCCAGCAGCTTGCGGGTCGGGGCCAAAAACATTCAGTACTTC. The full variable domain, completed using reference TRBV5-1 and TRBJ2-4, is KAGVTQTPRYLIKTRGQQVTLSCSPISGHRSVSWYQQTPGQGLQFLFEYFSETQRNKGNFPGRFSGRQFSNSRSEMNVSTLELGDSALYLCASSLRVGAKNIQYFGAGTRLSVL.

The rearrangement joins TRBV18 to TRBJ1-3; TRBD1 agrees at 10 bases. The CDR3 spans 19 residues. CDR1 and CDR2 from the germline V gene are KGHSH and LQKENI. Trimming cost V 2 bases and J 1 base; bases outside gene matches: 11. CDR3 DNA: TGTGCCAGCTCACCAGTCTCGGGACAGGGGTACGAGTCTGGAAACACCATATATTTT. It yields the protein CASSPVSGQGYESGNTIYF.

The rearrangement uses TRBV30 and TRBJ1-1, with 7 bases matching TRBD1. Germline V lookup: CDR1 GTSNPN, CDR2 SVGIG (reference sequence). V lost 1 base, J lost 9 bases, and 11 bases stayed unmatched. This CDR3 region has 14 residues. The CDR3: CAWSAPRTGWKAFF. The CDR3 DNA sequence: TGTGCCTGGAGTGCACCGAGGACAGGCTGGAAAGCTTTCTTT.

The chain is built from TRBV4-1 and TRBJ2-7; 10 nucleotides match TRBD1. The CDR3 spans 15 residues. Germline values: CDR1 MGHRA, CDR2 YSYEKL. V trimming: 2 bases; J trimming: 3 bases; junction bases outside the gene matches: 4. The CDR3 nucleotides read TGCGCCAGCAGCCAACCCCGGGACAGGGGCTACGAGCAGTACTTC. Amino acid sequence: CASSQPRDRGYEQYF.

The chain uses TRBV29-1 and TRBJ1-1; D is possibly TRBD1 (6 bases). V was shortened by 6 bases and J by 4 bases, with 18 bases between the two germline ends. Germline V gene sequence: CDR1 SQVTM, CDR2 ANQGSEA. CDR3 size: 14 residues. CDR3: CSVRAGGQGTEAFF. In nucleotides, the CDR3 is TGCAGCGTGCGGGCGGGGGGCCAGGGCACTGAAGCTTTCTTT.

The rearrangement uses TRBV10-3 and TRBJ2-1; maybe TRBD2 (6 bases). Germline CDR1 is ENHRY and CDR2 is SYGVKD. This CDR3 comprises 16 residues. V lost 4 bases to trimming and J lost 7 bases, with 20 bases between them. The chain's CDR3 is CAISVSEGVEGNEQFF. CDR3 sequence (DNA): TGTGCCATCAGTGTATCGGAGGGAGTGGAGGGGAATGAGCAGTTCTTC.

This clone was picked up a small number of times. The DNA of the CDR3 is TGTGCCAGTAGTATACTTGACAGGCCTTCGGATGAGCAGTTCTTC. Translation gives CASSILDRPSDEQFF. The V gene is TRBV19, the J gene TRBJ2-1, with TRBD1 as a possible D gene (6 bases). V dropped 2 bases and J dropped 8 bases, with 16 bases sitting between them. From germline, CDR1 is LNHDA and CDR2 SQIVND (reference sequence). The CDR3 covers 15 residues.

In DNA, the CDR3 is TGTGCCAGCAGCAAGAGCCCCGCATCTCAAGAGACCCAGTACTTC. As protein: CASSKSPASQETQYF. The rearrangement uses TRBV5-4 and TRBJ2-5; no reliable D call. This CDR3 spans 15 amino acids. Germline CDR1 SGHNT, CDR2 YYREEE (reference sequence). Trimming removed 4 bases from V and 2 bases from J, with 15 bases in between. The full variable domain, in which reference TRBV5-4 and TRBJ2-5 provide the parts outside the CDR3, is ETGVTQSPTHLIKTRGQQVTLRCSSQSGHNTVSWYQQALGQGPQFIFQYYREEENGRGNFPPRFSGLQFPNYSSELNVNALELDDSALYLCASSKSPASQETQYFGPGTRLLVL.

This chain connects TRBV4-3 to TRBJ2-1, with D perhaps TRBD2 (5 bases). Germline V gives CDR1 LGHNA, CDR2 YSLEER. Between the trimmed V and J ends, which lost 0 bases and 6 bases, there was a span of 9 bases. There are 14 residues in the CDR3. In DNA, the CDR3 is TGCGCCAGCAGCCAAGATTGGCTAGCCAATGAGCAGTTCTTC. Its protein is CASSQDWLANEQFF.

The gene calls are TRBV5-1 and TRBJ2-5, with TRBD1 as a possible D gene (5 bases). Germline CDR1 is SGHRS and CDR2 is YFSETQ. The CDR3 covers 15 residues. Trimming pared 4 bases from V and 1 base from J, leaving 14 bases between. CDR3 amino acids: CASSQALGAQETQYF. CDR3 coding DNA: TGCGCCAGCAGCCAGGCCCTAGGGGCCCAAGAGACCCAGTACTTC.

The sample holds a few counts of this clone. The gene calls are TRBV19 and TRBJ2-6, with D perhaps TRBD2 (5 bases). V dropped 3 bases and J dropped 0 bases, with 18 bases sitting between them. In germline, CDR1 is LNHDA, CDR2 SQIVND (reference sequence). The CDR3 extends over 19 amino acids. CDR3 sequence (DNA): TGTGCCAGTAGTATTCGAGGGAATAGTGTCAGCTCTGGGGCCAACGTCCTGACTTTC. Amino acid sequence: CASSIRGNSVSSGANVLTF. The whole variable domain, remainder taken from reference TRBV19 and TRBJ2-6, is DGGITQSPKYLFRKEGQNVTLSCEQNLNHDAMYWYRQDPGQGLRLIYYSQIVNDFQKGDIAEGYSVSREKKESFPLTVTSAQKNPTAFYLCASSIRGNSVSSGANVLTFGAGSRLTVL.

The gene calls are TRBV9 and TRBJ2-5, with TRBD2 matching over 8 bases. From germline, CDR1 is SGDLS and CDR2 YYNGEE. This CDR3 spans 15 amino acids. V shed 0 bases, J shed 3 bases, and the junction held 4 bases outside the gene matches. CDR3 amino acids: CASSVAGGLEETQYF. The CDR3 DNA reads as TGTGCCAGCAGCGTAGCTGGGGGACTAGAAGAGACCCAGTACTTC.

On this clone: Its ends do not fully match the called genes, so a read error is possible. V is TRBV7-7 and J is TRBJ2-5; a possible D gene is TRBD2 (5 bases). Per germline, CDR1 SSHAT and CDR2 FNYEAQ (reference sequence). The CDR3 length is 15 residues. This CDR3 reads CASSLGIRGQETQYF. CDR3 coding DNA: TGTGCTAGCAGCTTAGGCATCCGAGGGCAAGAGACCCAGTACTTC.

The rearrangement links TRBV5-5 to TRBJ1-4; D is possibly TRBD1 (6 bases). V gave up 4 bases and J gave up 7 bases, with 17 bases separating them. The germline V gene encodes CDR1 SGHKS and CDR2 YYEKEE (reference sequence). The CDR3 has 15 amino acids. This CDR3 reads CASSRDTGSFEKLFF. CDR3 DNA: TGTGCCAGCAGCCGCGATACAGGGTCTTTTGAAAAACTGTTTTTT.

V is TRBV27 and J is TRBJ2-6; D might be TRBD1 (5 bases). Looked up from germline, CDR1 is MNHEY and CDR2 is SMNVEV (reference sequence). The CDR3 has 15 residues. V shed 6 bases and J shed 2 bases, with 11 bases lying between them. The CDR3 sequence is CASRSGWTGANVLTF. The CDR3 nucleotides are TGTGCCAGCAGGTCAGGGTGGACTGGGGCCAACGTCCTGACTTTC.

The chain carries TRBV29-1 and TRBJ1-1, with 8 bases lining up with TRBD1. Per germline, CDR1 SQVTM and CDR2 ANQGSEA. This CDR3 has 14 residues. Trimming removed 4 bases from V and 0 bases from J; junction bases left unmatched: 4. CDR3 bases: TGCAGCGTTGGGACAGGGACGGTGAACACTGAAGCTTTCTTT. As protein: CSVGTGTVNTEAFF.

The chain recombines TRBV5-1 with TRBJ1-3; 7 bases map to TRBD1. This CDR3 is built from 15 residues. Trimming took 0 bases from V and 4 from J; bases not matched to a gene: 4. Per germline, CDR1 SGHRS and CDR2 YFSETQ. CDR3 sequence reads: CASSLVQGSGNTIYF. The CDR3 DNA follows: TGCGCCAGCAGCTTGGTACAGGGGAGCGGAAACACCATATATTTT.